The subject of this entry is one T cell receptor beta chain. The antigen is unknown. This record comes from a study of identifying expanded T cells in peripheral blood. Germline V lookup: CDR1 KGHSH, CDR2 LQKENI. The CDR3 runs 15 residues. V gave up 3 bases and J gave up 4 bases, with 16 bases separating them. Study-level points and caveats: Technical replicates showed around 1.1 changed clones; two weeks around 15; four weeks 19. Across healthy donors, higher total template counts meant significantly greater roughly 2-week count variance.

Sequencing was performed with immunoSEQ multiplex PCR; in TCRdb, only in-frame clones are kept and a portion is missing. The sample yields about 85,000 clones, 75% to 90% seen once. Collection occurred without any documented infections or immune events in donors. Sequencing was carried out using blood. This clonotype originated in a person aged 18 to 75 in good health. The chain couples TRBV18 to TRBJ2-7; possible D gene TRBD2, 6 bases. The CDR3 is CASSPRDSGGYEQYF. CDR3 in DNA: TGTGCCAGCTCACCGCGGGACTCAGGAGGTTACGAGCAGTACTTC.